This T cell receptor beta chain was recovered during a study of T-cell memory formation after mild COVID-19. V was cut by 3 bases and J by 7 bases, with 13 bases left in between. The germline CDR1 and CDR2 sequences are MGHRA and YSYEKL. This CDR3 contains 15 residues. General study results and limits: Day 15 to 85 contractors were CD4/CD8 balanced; later expanders leaned CD4+. CD4+ contracting clones lay mainly in CM and EM, CD8+ ones in EMRA. Some clones that responded turned up in pre-infection memory, which suggests that cross-reactive memory joined in.

A few counts support this clonotype. Its specificity is unknown. Constant-segment primers were used for 5'RACE, and the resulting TCR alpha and TCR beta cDNA libraries carried sample barcodes and UMIs. TCRdb used MiXCR to reprocess the 5' RACE reads, holding one entry per CDR3 protein. The table lists 55,000 to 75,000 distinct CDR3 sequences, approximately 30% of them singletons. This chain connects TRBV4-1 to TRBJ1-6; D unclear. What was sequenced was PBMCs or a T cell subset sorted from them (not recorded which). The sequence was obtained from a man between 18 and 29 years old who had mild COVID-19 (a few samples of this study predate the infection). Cell type and time point are not known. CDR3 amino acids: CASSQALQANSPLHF. DNA of the CDR3: TGCGCCAGCAGCCAGGCCCTTCAGGCGAATTCACCCCTCCACTTT.